What follows describes a single TCR beta chain. The data were taken from a study of control samples from healthy donors and cancer patients. Using immunoSEQ multiplex PCR, the repertoire was profiled, and TCRdb retains in-frame clones only, with some absent. The sample shows 70,000 or so clones, around four fifths of them seen only once. This CDR3 spans 18 amino acids. The ends lost 1 base at V and 4 bases at J; junction bases unmatched: 7. Germline assignment: CDR1 SGHTA and CDR2 FQGTGA. The chain links TRBV7-3 to TRBJ2-6, with 10 bases that match TRBD1. Sequencing was performed on PBMCs. This clonotype was sampled from a woman aged 50 to 60 with lung cancer. Written as DNA, the CDR3 is TGTGCCAGCAGCTTAAAGGGACAGGGGACGGCCGGGGCCAACGTCCTGACTTTC. Translated: CASSLKGQGTAGANVLTF.